Listed below are T cell receptor beta chains from one sample, sequenced in a study of cytomegalovirus exposure and HLA in healthy donors. Using immunoSEQ multiplex PCR, the repertoire was profiled, and TCRdb retains in-frame clones only, with some absent. This table holds 84,000 or so clones, 60% to 80% found once. The sequencing sample was made of PBMCs. The receptor set was obtained from a boy between 10 and 17 years old in good health and CMV-seronegative. CDR3s leave out the opening cysteine and the closing phenylalanine or tryptophan.

j_call: TRBJ2-1
v_call: TRBV27
cdr3_aa: ASSSGTYNEQF

j_call: TRBJ2-3
v_call: TRBV29-1
cdr3_aa: SVPDSSLFTSTDTQY

j_call: TRBJ2-1
v_call: TRBV15
cdr3_aa: ATSGETSGRANEQF

j_call: TRBJ1-3
v_call: TRBV18
cdr3_aa: ASSPPGSSENTIY

j_call: TRBJ2-5
v_call: TRBV6-5
cdr3_aa: ASSSGGETQY

j_call: TRBJ1-5
v_call: TRBV5-3
cdr3_aa: ARSLVCGGVGFQPQH

j_call: TRBJ2-7
v_call: TRBV14
cdr3_aa: ASSQTASYEQY

j_call: TRBJ2-5
v_call: TRBV28
cdr3_aa: ASRPDRVQETQY

j_call: TRBJ2-2
v_call: TRBV7-6
cdr3_aa: ASSLIGQGYSGELF

j_call: TRBJ2-7
v_call: TRBV5-6
cdr3_aa: ASSSFFSYEQY

j_call: TRBJ2-7
v_call: TRBV4-3
cdr3_aa: ASSQDRTGYEQY

j_call: TRBJ1-1
v_call: TRBV6-6
cdr3_aa: ASRDRGPNTEAF

j_call: TRBJ2-7
v_call: TRBV7-2
cdr3_aa: ASSPLYLGLAGEYEQY

j_call: TRBJ1-5
v_call: TRBV4-2
cdr3_aa: ASSLRQGENQPQH

j_call: TRBJ1-1
v_call: TRBV4-3
cdr3_aa: ASSQAVGQGTEAF

j_call: TRBJ2-1
v_call: TRBV19
cdr3_aa: ASRSVYNEQF

j_call: TRBJ2-7
v_call: TRBV28
cdr3_aa: ATQGTSYEQY

j_call: TRBJ2-1
v_call: TRBV13
cdr3_aa: ASSFGTSGGNEQF

j_call: TRBJ2-5
v_call: TRBV27
cdr3_aa: ASSLDRLRTQY

j_call: TRBJ1-1
v_call: TRBV6-5
cdr3_aa: ASRRDTEAF

j_call: TRBJ2-7
v_call: TRBV2
cdr3_aa: ASREGQGGYYEQY

j_call: TRBJ1-4
v_call: TRBV2
cdr3_aa: ASILDLTNEKLF

j_call: TRBJ2-5
v_call: TRBV7-9
cdr3_aa: ASSPSGSKETQY

j_call: TRBJ2-1
v_call: TRBV28
cdr3_aa: ASSQQTYNEQF

j_call: TRBJ2-3
v_call: TRBV9
cdr3_aa: ASSAQGVNTDTQY

j_call: TRBJ1-1
v_call: TRBV4-1
cdr3_aa: ASSQAPPQGMNTEAF

j_call: TRBJ2-7
v_call: TRBV7-6
cdr3_aa: ASSLVGVPFYEQY

j_call: TRBJ1-6
v_call: TRBV27
cdr3_aa: ASGVGPGASSLH

j_call: TRBJ1-1
v_call: TRBV18
cdr3_aa: ASSRNRENTEAF

j_call: TRBJ2-1
v_call: TRBV7-6
cdr3_aa: ASSLGAGATYSEQF

j_call: TRBJ1-5
v_call: TRBV7-9
cdr3_aa: ASSADGGYDQPQH

j_call: TRBJ2-1
v_call: TRBV7-2
cdr3_aa: ASSLGYLGGTTDNEQF

j_call: TRBJ2-3
v_call: TRBV7-2
cdr3_aa: ASSPQRTTDTQY

j_call: TRBJ1-5
v_call: TRBV7-2
cdr3_aa: ASSLVWAGSNQPQH

j_call: TRBJ2-5
v_call: TRBV29-1
cdr3_aa: SVDGQGQETQY

j_call: TRBJ1-5
v_call: TRBV2
cdr3_aa: ASSDEQGDQPQH

j_call: TRBJ1-1
v_call: TRBV28
cdr3_aa: ASRLRLTEAF

j_call: TRBJ2-7
v_call: TRBV6-5
cdr3_aa: ASSYASGTYEQY

j_call: TRBJ2-5
v_call: TRBV7-9
cdr3_aa: ASSSNRGRETQY

j_call: TRBJ1-1
v_call: TRBV30
cdr3_aa: AWSVLPVNTEAF

j_call: TRBJ2-7
v_call: TRBV4-3
cdr3_aa: ASSQGGASGSGEQY

j_call: TRBJ2-3
v_call: TRBV5-1
cdr3_aa: ASSQDRTHTDTQY

j_call: TRBJ1-1
v_call: TRBV5-1
cdr3_aa: ASSPGTGNTEAF

j_call: TRBJ1-5
v_call: TRBV28
cdr3_aa: ASSPNRVNQPQH

j_call: TRBJ1-5
v_call: TRBV4-3
cdr3_aa: ASSPTLYQPQH

j_call: TRBJ1-4
v_call: TRBV5-4
cdr3_aa: ASSLNREINEKLF

j_call: TRBJ1-2
v_call: TRBV30
cdr3_aa: AWSAPGGGYT

j_call: TRBJ2-3
v_call: TRBV18
cdr3_aa: ASSPWDRGKDTQY

j_call: TRBJ1-5
v_call: TRBV4-1
cdr3_aa: ASSQEYSNQPQH

j_call: TRBJ2-1
v_call: TRBV6-1
cdr3_aa: ASSARDSHYNEQF

j_call: TRBJ1-6
v_call: TRBV4-1
cdr3_aa: ASSSRTGSSYNSPLH

j_call: TRBJ1-1
v_call: TRBV18
cdr3_aa: ASSPRYRGQSGGDTEAF

j_call: TRBJ1-4
v_call: TRBV30
cdr3_aa: AWSVGEKLF

j_call: TRBJ2-7
v_call: TRBV30
cdr3_aa: AWSPFPSSGGYEQY

j_call: TRBJ2-7
v_call: TRBV27
cdr3_aa: ASSFAGAYEQY

j_call: TRBJ2-3
v_call: TRBV4-3
cdr3_aa: ASSHPAETDTQY